This is a list of T cell receptor beta chains from one sample in a study of cytomegalovirus exposure and HLA in healthy donors. The repertoire was sequenced with immunoSEQ multiplex PCR; TCRdb's copy has only in-frame clones and lacks some. The repertoire table contains around 100,000 clones. What was sequenced was PBMCs. The receptor source for this set is a man aged 40-50 years in good health and CMV-seronegative. CDR3s include the opening cysteine and the closing phenylalanine or tryptophan. The order of the fields is V gene, D gene, J gene, CDR3 protein, CDR3 DNA. The D gene is left open where the match is weak.

TRBV15,TRBD1,TRBJ2-5,CATSRDNRGQETQYF,TGTGCCACCAGCAGAGATAACAGGGGCCAAGAGACCCAGTACTTC
TRBV5-6,NA,TRBJ1-1,CASSKRGTTFTEAFF,TGTGCCAGCAGCAAGAGAGGCACTACCTTCACTGAAGCTTTCTTT
TRBV7-9,NA,TRBJ1-4,CASSSALTTTNEKLFF,TGTGCCAGCAGCTCCGCCCTCACTACAACTAATGAAAAACTGTTTTTT
TRBV14,TRBD1,TRBJ2-5,CASSRDRAQETQYF,TGTGCCAGCAGCCGGGACAGGGCACAAGAGACCCAGTACTTC
TRBV5-4,TRBD1,TRBJ1-2,CASSPGTGDYGYTF,TGTGCCAGCAGCCCTGGGACAGGAGACTATGGCTACACCTTC
TRBV27,TRBD1,TRBJ1-1,CASSHLGVTGMNTEAFF,TGTGCCAGCAGCCACCTCGGGGTGACAGGGATGAACACTGAAGCTTTCTTT
TRBV5-4,TRBD2,TRBJ2-6,CASSLPGWGGNVLTF,TGTGCCAGCAGCTTACCCGGCTGGGGGGGCAACGTCCTGACTTTC
TRBV5-1,TRBD2,TRBJ2-5,CASFLSGAHQETQYF,TGCGCCAGCTTTTTGAGCGGGGCACACCAAGAGACCCAGTACTTC
TRBV30,TRBD1,TRBJ1-1,CAWGTGGESQAFF,TGTGCCTGGGGGACAGGGGGCGAGTCCCAAGCTTTCTTT
TRBV10-3,NA,TRBJ1-2,CAISDRSGDGYTF,TGTGCCATCAGTGATCGCTCAGGGGACGGCTACACCTTC
TRBV30,TRBD1,TRBJ2-7,CAWSDRDEQYF,TGTGCCTGGAGCGACAGGGACGAGCAGTACTTC
TRBV19,NA,TRBJ2-7,CASSPRPRASYEQYF,TGTGCCAGTAGTCCCCGTCCCAGGGCCTCCTACGAGCAGTACTTC
TRBV9,NA,TRBJ1-2,CASSTSGFRGYTF,TGTGCCAGCAGCACTTCAGGATTCCGTGGCTACACCTTC
TRBV9,TRBD2,TRBJ2-7,CASSVGWEGTYEQYF,TGTGCCAGCAGCGTAGGGTGGGAGGGGACCTACGAGCAGTACTTC
TRBV19,TRBD2,TRBJ2-4,CASTLRGGRTKNIQYF,TGTGCCAGTACCCTCCGGGGGGGCCGAACCAAAAACATTCAGTACTTC
TRBV6-1,NA,TRBJ1-5,CASGLTFSNQPQHF,TGTGCCAGCGGACTGACTTTTAGCAATCAGCCCCAGCATTTT
TRBV5-1,TRBD1,TRBJ2-5,CASSWGQGTQETQYF,TGCGCCAGCAGCTGGGGACAGGGTACCCAAGAGACCCAGTACTTC
TRBV7-2,TRBD2,TRBJ2-5,CASSPPRAGGVETQYF,TGTGCCAGCAGCCCACCCCGAGCGGGAGGCGTGGAGACCCAGTACTTC
TRBV7-8,TRBD1,TRBJ1-2,CASSVKTGIDNYGYTF,TGTGCCAGCAGCGTAAAGACAGGGATTGATAACTATGGCTACACCTTC
TRBV28,NA,TRBJ2-7,CASSSLHEQYF,TGTGCCAGCAGTTCCCTCCACGAGCAGTACTTC
TRBV11-2,NA,TRBJ1-5,CASSPQVNQPQHF,TGTGCCAGCAGCCCACAGGTCAATCAGCCCCAGCATTTT
TRBV27,NA,TRBJ2-5,CASSYGTGKETQYF,TGTGCCAGCAGTTACGGAACAGGGAAAGAGACCCAGTACTTC
TRBV2,NA,TRBJ2-3,CASKLSGLSTDTQYF,TGTGCCAGCAAACTTAGCGGATTAAGTACAGATACGCAGTATTTT
TRBV27,NA,TRBJ2-3,CASSLSLGEGGQYF,TGTGCCAGCAGTTTATCGCTAGGGGAGGGGGGGCAGTATTTT
TRBV5-1,NA,TRBJ1-4,CASSLDSHNEKLFF,TGCGCCAGCAGCTTGGACAGCCATAATGAAAAACTGTTTTTT
TRBV15,TRBD2,TRBJ2-3,CATSRDRKSSGTWADTQYF,TGTGCCACCAGCAGAGATCGGAAATCTAGCGGTACATGGGCAGATACGCAGTATTTT
TRBV2,NA,TRBJ2-7,CASSLPSGISYEQYF,TGTGCCAGCTCGCTGCCGAGCGGAATCTCCTACGAGCAGTACTTC
TRBV5-6,NA,TRBJ1-5,CASSLGTGSNQPQHF,TGTGCCAGCAGCTTGGGAACAGGGAGCAATCAGCCCCAGCATTTT
TRBV18,NA,TRBJ1-6,CASSPPQGINSPLHF,TGTGCCAGCTCACCACCCCAGGGGATTAATTCACCCCTCCACTTT
TRBV28,TRBD1,TRBJ1-4,CASSSAGGGEKLFF,TGTGCCAGCAGTTCGGCAGGGGGCGGTGAAAAACTGTTTTTT
TRBV15,TRBD1,TRBJ1-3,CATSRDRSISGNTIYF,TGTGCCACCAGCAGGGACAGGAGTATCTCTGGAAACACCATATATTTT
TRBV6-1,TRBD1,TRBJ2-7,CASSAVWDRVYF,TGTGCCAGCAGTGCAGTGTGGGACAGAGTATACTTC
TRBV6-1,TRBD2,TRBJ2-1,CASISSGGGEQFF,TGTGCCAGCATTTCTTCGGGGGGTGGTGAGCAGTTCTTC
TRBV15,NA,TRBJ2-3,CATSDAGADTQYF,TGTGCCACCAGTGACGCGGGGGCGGATACGCAGTATTTT
TRBV19,TRBD1,TRBJ1-2,CASQRQGGYGYTF,TGTGCCAGCCAAAGACAGGGTGGCTATGGCTACACCTTC
TRBV21-1,NA,TRBJ2-5,CASSKNIPQETQYF,TGTGCCAGCAGCAAGAACATACCACAAGAGACCCAGTACTTC
TRBV18,TRBD1,TRBJ1-1,CASSPPGGSTEAFF,TGTGCCAGCTCACCCCCAGGGGGGAGCACTGAAGCTTTCTTT
TRBV6-1,NA,TRBJ1-2,CASIGDTELRLGYTF,TGTGCCAGCATTGGCGACACAGAGCTCCGCTTGGGCTACACCTTC
TRBV10-2,NA,TRBJ1-1,CASTPNTEAFF,TGCGCCAGTACACCGAACACTGAAGCTTTCTTT
TRBV19,TRBD1,TRBJ2-3,CASSLGTATDTQYF,TGTGCCAGTAGCCTAGGGACAGCGACAGATACGCAGTATTTT
TRBV6-5,TRBD1,TRBJ2-7,CASSPSGTGGYEQYF,TGTGCCAGCAGCCCATCCGGGACAGGAGGATACGAGCAGTACTTC
TRBV7-2,NA,TRBJ2-5,CASSLEGPGSQETQYF,TGTGCCAGCAGCTTAGAGGGGCCGGGTTCGCAAGAGACCCAGTACTTC
TRBV14,NA,TRBJ2-3,CASSVRLSDTQYF,TGTGCCAGCAGCGTGCGACTCTCAGATACGCAGTATTTT
TRBV27,TRBD1,TRBJ1-2,CASREKGALINTGGYTF,TGTGCCAGCAGAGAAAAGGGGGCTTTGATCAACACTGGTGGCTACACCTTC
TRBV5-1,TRBD1,TRBJ2-7,CASSSGGKTYEQYF,TGCGCCAGCAGCTCAGGGGGCAAGACCTACGAGCAGTACTTC